The clone carrying this T cell receptor beta chain was seen repeatedly, ten times or more. Its antigen is not known. These data come from a study of T-cell reconstitution after alpha-beta-depleted transplantation in children. General study findings and limits: It was newly produced T cells that mostly accounted for T-cell counts and diversity one year after transplant. Surviving recipient T cells and thymic progenitors underlay high day-60 TCRbeta diversity in some patients. Expanded graft clones numbering several hundred reportedly gave rise to alpha-beta T cells about two months after transplant.

This CDR3 has 16 amino acids. Germline CDR1 reads GTSNPN; CDR2 reads SVGIG (reference sequence). After removal of 0 bases from V and 4 bases from J, the junction contained 6 bases not matched to a gene. This sample's TCRbeta library carried unique molecular identifier barcodes. TCRdb redid the calling of the PCR reads with MiXCR, one entry per CDR3 protein. The table lists some 150,000 distinct CDR3 sequences, about 9% of them singletons, with 15% to 20% in the top ten. This receptor was obtained from a female patient between 2 and 15 years old who had a stem cell transplant for congenital amegakaryocytic thrombocytopenia, so the T cells may come from the graft donor. This chain joins TRBV30 and TRBJ2-1; 10 nucleotides match TRBD2. This specimen consisted of PBMCs, mostly from graft donor cells, obtained 180 days after TCRalphabeta/CD19-depleted stem cell transplant. CDR3 sequence (DNA): TGTGCCTGGAGTGTACATCTAGCGGGAGTGTACAATGAGCAGTTCTTC. Amino acid sequence: CAWSVHLAGVYNEQFF.